These 28 T cell receptor beta chains came from one sample sequenced in a study of vaccination effects on CD4 cells after COVID-19. These TCRs' antigens remain unknown. The data were produced by immunoSEQ multiplex PCR, yet TCRdb's version contains in-frame clones alone and is incomplete. Here the sample spans about 58,000 clones, about three quarters being singletons. Isolation of CD4+ T cells took place after approximately ten days of culture. The source material was CD4+ T cells from PBMCs cultured without peptide, sampled before COVID-19 vaccination. These receptors all stem from a human donor who received a COVID-19 vaccine.

The rearrangement uses TRBV30 and TRBJ2-2; 10 positions match TRBD2. CDR3 size: 15 residues. J was trimmed by 5 bases and V by 3 bases; bases with no gene match: 6. Germline V CDR1 and CDR2: GTSNPN, SVGIG (reference sequence). The CDR3 nucleotides read TGTGCCTGGAGCCTAGCGGGGGCGGGTACCGGGGAGCTGTTTTTT. It translates to CAWSLAGAGTGELFF.

The chain joins TRBV6-5 to TRBJ2-1, with TRBD1 identical over 7 bases. The V gene's germline CDR1 is MNHEY and CDR2 SVGAGI. Trimming removed 6 bases from V and 5 bases from J; junction bases left unmatched: 7. This CDR3 contains 14 residues. The CDR3 DNA reads TGTGCCAGCAGGGGTCAGACAGGGAACAATGAGCAGTTCTTC. Encoded protein: CASRGQTGNNEQFF.

V usage is TRBV24-1 and J usage is TRBJ2-1, with 8 bases identical to TRBD1. Looked up from germline, CDR1 is KGHDR and CDR2 is SFDVKD. CDR3 length equals 16 residues. Unmatched junction bases numbered 5, after V lost 3 bases and J lost 2 bases. As DNA, the CDR3 is TGTGCCACCAGTGATCGGACAGGGTGGGCCTACAATGAGCAGTTCTTC. Translated: CATSDRTGWAYNEQFF.

This sequence joins TRBV18 and TRBJ2-5, with no clear D. CDR1 and CDR2 from the germline V gene are KGHSH and LQKENI. V lost 0 bases and J 1 base, leaving 9 bases between the germline ends. This CDR3 spans 15 amino acids. CDR3 sequence reads: CASSPPWNIQETQYF. The CDR3 DNA follows: TGTGCCAGCTCACCACCGTGGAACATCCAAGAGACCCAGTACTTC. Looking up the rest from reference TRBV18 and TRBJ2-5 gives the full variable domain: NAGVMQNPRHLVRRRGQEARLRCSPMKGHSHVYWYRQLPEEGLKFMVYLQKENIIDESGMPKERFSAEFPKEGPSILRIQQVVRGDSAAYFCASSPPWNIQETQYFGPGTRLLVL.

This rearrangement joins TRBV28 to TRBJ2-7; 12 positions match TRBD1. With V trimmed by 5 bases and J by 2 bases, 7 bases remained unmatched. The CDR3 consists of 16 residues. CDR1 is MDHEN, CDR2 SYDVKM, per germline. The CDR3 sequence: CASSKGTGGFAYEQYV. CDR3 in DNA: TGTGCCAGCAGTAAAGGGACAGGGGGCTTTGCCTACGAGCAGTACGTC.

The chain joins TRBV5-1 to TRBJ2-4; maybe TRBD2 (5 bases). The ends were cut back, 5 bases at V and 0 bases at J, with 12 bases in the middle. The CDR3 spans 15 residues. Looked up from germline, CDR1 is SGHRS and CDR2 is YFSETQ. The CDR3, as DNA: TGCGCCAGCAGGGGCGGGTCCTTAGCCAAAAACATTCAGTACTTC. Its translation: CASRGGSLAKNIQYF.

The genes are TRBV27 and TRBJ1-6; TRBD1 is a possible D gene (6 bases). This CDR3 comprises 13 residues. Germline V gene lookup returns CDR1 MNHEY and CDR2 SMNVEV (reference sequence). V was cut by 5 bases and J by 10 bases, with 12 bases left in between. Written as DNA, the CDR3 is TGTGCCAGCAGTACTCGGACAGTCTCACCCCTCCACTTT. Residues: CASSTRTVSPLHF.

The rearrangement links TRBV10-1 to TRBJ2-5; the D is unclear. This CDR3 spans 16 amino acids. Germline CDR1 and CDR2: WNHNN and SYGVQD (reference sequence). Trimming cost V 0 bases and J 0 bases, with 11 bases left between them. The CDR3 loop reads CASSESGFSNQETQYF. As DNA, the CDR3 is TGCGCCAGCAGTGAGTCTGGGTTTTCTAACCAAGAGACCCAGTACTTC.

This sequence joins TRBV18 and TRBJ2-1; possibly TRBD2 for D (5 bases). V lost 1 base to trimming and J lost 7 bases, with 11 bases between them. CDR3 length equals 14 residues. Looked up from germline, CDR1 is KGHSH and CDR2 is LQKENI. The CDR3 nucleotides read TGTGCCAGCTCACCACTTGGAGGAAAAAATGAGCAGTTCTTC. Its translation is CASSPLGGKNEQFF.

The chain uses TRBV2 and TRBJ1-1; TRBD1 might be the D (5 bases). This CDR3 contains 13 residues. The V gene's germline CDR1 is SNHLY and CDR2 FYNNEI. With 3 bases removed from V and 1 base from J, the gap between germline ends came to 6 bases. CDR3 nucleotides: TGTGCCAGCAGTGACAGGGAGAACACTGAAGCTTTCTTT. Protein product: CASSDRENTEAFF.

CDR3 loop: CASSPDGGAGYGYTF. The CDR3 bases are TGCGCCAGCAGCCCGGACGGAGGGGCCGGCTATGGCTACACCTTC. The V and J genes are TRBV5-1 and TRBJ1-2; D possibly corresponds to TRBD1 (5 bases). Trimming took off 4 bases at V and 4 bases at J, with 17 bases between the two ends. This CDR3 contains 15 residues. Germline CDR1 reads SGHRS; CDR2 reads YFSETQ. Full variable domain (missing parts from reference TRBV5-1 and TRBJ1-2): KAGVTQTPRYLIKTRGQQVTLSCSPISGHRSVSWYQQTPGQGLQFLFEYFSETQRNKGNFPGRFSGRQFSNSRSEMNVSTLELGDSALYLCASSPDGGAGYGYTFGSGTRLTVV.

The CDR3 protein is CASSLRGSGPPQGYF. The CDR3 nucleotides are TGTGCCAGCAGCTTACGTGGTAGCGGGCCTCCACAGGGGTATTTT. The chain is built from TRBV7-2 and TRBJ2-3, with D possibly TRBD2 on 7 matching bases. The CDR3 is made up of 15 amino acids. Germline V gene sequence: CDR1 SGHTA, CDR2 FQGNSA. Trimming removed 2 bases at V and 14 bases at J, with 23 bases between.

This clone was observed a single time. This rearrangement joins TRBV7-3 to TRBJ2-5; 9 bases are shared with TRBD1. The V gene end was trimmed by 5 bases and the J gene end by 2 bases; junction bases not matched to a gene: 3. The CDR3 is 14 residues long. Germline CDR1 is SGHTA and CDR2 is FQGTGA. The DNA of the CDR3 is TGTGCCAGCAGCCTCGGGACAGGGCAAGAGACCCAGTACTTC. As protein: CASSLGTGQETQYF.

This chain joins TRBV6-2 or TRBV6-3 and TRBJ2-5; TRBD2 aligns across 10 bases. Trimming at V came to 2 bases and at J to 5 bases, leaving 5 bases not matched to a gene. Germline CDR1 MNHEY, CDR2 SVGEGT. The CDR3 has 15 amino acids. The CDR3 here is CASSYSGGAEETQYF. The DNA for the CDR3 is TGTGCCAGCAGTTACAGCGGGGGGGCGGAGGAGACCCAGTACTTC.

This clone was detected only once. This chain links TRBV6-2 or TRBV6-3 with TRBJ2-7; D possibly corresponds to TRBD2 (6 bases). From germline, CDR1 is MNHEY and CDR2 SVGEGT. The CDR3 totals 14 residues. Trimming took off 4 bases at V and 1 base at J, with 11 bases between the two ends. DNA for the CDR3: TGTGCCAGCAGTTGGGCCGGGAGTTCCTACGAGCAGTACGTC. Translating gives CASSWAGSSYEQYV.

The rearrangement joins TRBV6-2 or TRBV6-3 to TRBJ1-2, with D uncertain. Germline V CDR1 and CDR2: MNHEY, SVGEGT. Deletions cut 5 bases from V and 0 bases from J, with 10 bases between. The CDR3 contains 14 residues. The CDR3 spells CASSRTGPNYGYTF. Written as DNA, the CDR3 is TGTGCCAGCAGTAGGACCGGCCCTAACTATGGCTACACCTTC.

The V call is TRBV19, the J call TRBJ1-1, with 8 bases aligning to TRBD1. Germline CDR1 LNHDA, CDR2 SQIVND (reference sequence). Losses at the gene ends were 4 bases for V and 3 bases for J; bases not matched to a gene: 1. The CDR3 length is 13 residues. CDR3 in amino acids: CASSNRGYTEAFF. The CDR3 DNA reads TGTGCCAGTAGTAACAGGGGGTACACTGAAGCTTTCTTT.

The V gene is TRBV4-1, the J gene TRBJ1-5; a weak D match, TRBD1 (6 bases). Germline-derived CDR1 and CDR2 are MGHRA and YSYEKL. The CDR3 runs 17 residues. Trimming cost V 1 base and J 4 bases, with 17 bases left between them. In DNA, the CDR3 is TGCGCCAGCAGCCAAGGCTTGGCGGGGGCAAGGAATCAGCCCCAGCATTTT. Translation: CASSQGLAGARNQPQHF.

This clone was seen a few times. V usage is TRBV7-2 and J usage is TRBJ1-2; 9 bases match TRBD1. Trimming removed 5 bases from V and 9 bases from J; junction bases left unmatched: 13. Germline V CDR1 and CDR2: SGHTA, FQGNSA. This CDR3 contains 15 residues. CDR3 nucleotide sequence: TGTGCCAGCAGCACCGAGACAGGGGGGCCACGGAGCTACACCTTC. This encodes CASSTETGGPRSYTF.

The V and J genes are TRBV7-8 and TRBJ2-1; TRBD2 matches 13 bases. Germline V CDR1 and CDR2: SGHVS, FQNEAQ. There are 15 residues in the CDR3. The ends lost 4 bases at V and 8 bases at J; junction bases unmatched: 5. The CDR3 spells CASSSLAGGGDEQFF. CDR3 DNA: TGTGCCAGCAGCTCACTAGCGGGGGGGGGAGATGAGCAGTTCTTC. Variable domain in full (rest from reference TRBV7-8 and TRBJ2-1): GAGVSQSPRYKVAKRGQDVALRCDPISGHVSLFWYQQALGQGPEFLTYFQNEAQLDKSGLPSDRFFAERPEGSVSTLKIQRTQQEDSAVYLCASSSLAGGGDEQFFGPGTRLTVL.

The chain carries TRBV9 and TRBJ1-2; D not resolved. The length of the CDR3 is 15 residues. With 0 bases removed from V and 2 bases from J, the gap between germline ends came to 11 bases. The germline V gene encodes CDR1 SGDLS and CDR2 YYNGEE. DNA of the CDR3: TGTGCCAGCAGCGTAGGACTTCAATCGAACTATGGCTACACCTTC. It specifies CASSVGLQSNYGYTF.

This clone was counted only a few times. J is TRBJ1-2 and V is TRBV5-4; D gene ambiguous. Deletions cut 7 bases from V and 3 bases from J, with 13 bases between. The CDR3 extends over 13 amino acids. CDR1 is SGHNT and CDR2 is YYREEE in the germline V gene (reference sequence). CDR3 DNA: TGTGCCAGCGGGCGAGTCTCCGACTATGGCTACACCTTC. Its translation is CASGRVSDYGYTF.

The V gene is TRBV6-5, the J gene TRBJ1-5; D remains ambiguous. Trimming pared 10 bases from V and 3 bases from J, leaving 19 bases between. The CDR3 is 15 residues long. CDR1 and CDR2 (germline): MNHEY, SVGAGI. CDR3 nucleotide sequence: TGTGCCACTAGGTGGGATCTCTATTACAATCAGCCCCAGCATTTT. As protein: CATRWDLYYNQPQHF.

The chain joins TRBV12-3 or TRBV12-4 to TRBJ2-5; tentative D call: TRBD2 (6 bases). V was clipped by 8 bases and J by 4 bases, with 14 bases between them. The CDR3 consists of 13 residues. The CDR3 DNA reads TGTGCCAGCGCGGGACCGGACGGAGAGACCCAGTACTTC. This sequence encodes CASAGPDGETQYF.

The genes are TRBV6-6 and TRBJ2-2, with 10 positions matching TRBD2. V lost 10 bases and J lost 6; bases outside the gene matches: 11. The CDR3 loop spans 15 amino acids. Germline V CDR1 and CDR2: MNHNY, SVGAGI (reference sequence). CDR3 sequence reads: CAIQKAGGPSGELFF. CDR3 coding DNA: TGTGCCATCCAAAAAGCGGGGGGGCCTTCCGGGGAGCTGTTTTTT.

This clone showed up just once. V and J are TRBV5-1 and TRBJ2-1, with TRBD1 identical over 9 bases. V dropped 2 bases and J dropped 7; count of bases not matched to a gene: 10. Germline V lookup: CDR1 SGHRS, CDR2 YFSETQ. The CDR3 covers 16 residues. The CDR3 here is CASSFSDRGPTNEQFF. As DNA, the CDR3 is TGCGCCAGCAGCTTTTCGGACAGGGGTCCTACAAATGAGCAGTTCTTC.

The chain combines TRBV3-1 (or the pseudogene TRBV3-2) with TRBJ2-2; no firm D call. The CDR3 has 14 residues. Germline V CDR1 and CDR2: LGHDT, YNNKEL (reference sequence). The V and J ends lost 3 bases and 0 bases respectively, with 5 bases between them. The chain's CDR3 is CASSHPTNTGELFF. CDR3 nucleotide sequence: TGTGCCAGCAGCCACCCCACGAACACCGGGGAGCTGTTTTTT.

The chain has TRBV24-1 and TRBJ2-1; D not resolved. Germline V gives CDR1 KGHDR, CDR2 SFDVKD. The V end lost 7 bases, the J end lost 0 bases, and 6 bases lay between the germline ends. The CDR3 spans 13 residues. The CDR3 protein is CATRGPSYNEQFF. DNA of the CDR3: TGTGCCACCAGAGGACCCTCCTACAATGAGCAGTTCTTC.